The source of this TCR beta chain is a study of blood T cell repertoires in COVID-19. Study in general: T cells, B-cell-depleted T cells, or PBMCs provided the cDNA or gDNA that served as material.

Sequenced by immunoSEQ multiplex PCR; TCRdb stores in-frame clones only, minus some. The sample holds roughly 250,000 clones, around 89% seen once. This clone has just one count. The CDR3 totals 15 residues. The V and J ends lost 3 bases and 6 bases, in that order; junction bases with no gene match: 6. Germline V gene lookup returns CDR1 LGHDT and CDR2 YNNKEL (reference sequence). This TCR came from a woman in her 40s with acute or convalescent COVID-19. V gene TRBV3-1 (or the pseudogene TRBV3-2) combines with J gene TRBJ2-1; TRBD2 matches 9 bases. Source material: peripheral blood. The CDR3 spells CASSHAGGPGNEQFF. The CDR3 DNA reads TGTGCCAGCAGCCATGCGGGGGGGCCGGGCAATGAGCAGTTCTTC.